These 28 T cell receptor beta chains share one sample of origin, sequenced in a study of T cell changes during pregnancy in multiple sclerosis. Some clones are missing from TCRdb's copy, which holds only in-frame ones; the method was immunoSEQ multiplex PCR. This sample carries more than 40,000 clones, more than 90% of them seen once, and the ten largest clones take about 9.8%. Source: CD8+ T cells from peripheral blood mononuclear cells, taken after pregnancy. The receptors come from a female donor with multiple sclerosis, enrolled in a pregnancy study.

The V gene is TRBV6-5, the J gene TRBJ2-3, with TRBD2 identical over 9 bases. Germline lookup yields CDR1 MNHEY and CDR2 SVGAGI. CDR3 size: 15 residues. The ends lost 5 bases at V and 4 bases at J; junction bases unmatched: 7. CDR3: CASSPGLAGADTQYF. The CDR3 nucleotides read TGTGCCAGCAGTCCGGGACTAGCCGGGGCAGATACGCAGTATTTT.

V usage is TRBV6-5 and J usage is TRBJ1-2; the match to TRBD1 covers 9 bases. The germline V gene encodes CDR1 MNHEY and CDR2 SVGAGI. The CDR3 runs to 15 residues. V was pared by 7 bases and J by 6 bases, with 12 bases of the junction left unmatched. The CDR3 DNA sequence: TGTGCCAGCACGACCTTGAGGGACAGGGATCATGGCTACACCTTC. This encodes CASTTLRDRDHGYTF.

The chain employs TRBV30 and TRBJ2-2, with 12 bases lining up with TRBD2. Germline CDR1 GTSNPN, CDR2 SVGIG (reference sequence). This CDR3 has 15 amino acids. Trimming removed 4 bases from V and 2 bases from J; junction bases left unmatched: 2. The CDR3 region has the DNA TGTGCCTGGAAGGGACTAGCGGGCAACACCGGGGAGCTGTTTTTT. Translated: CAWKGLAGNTGELFF.

The rearrangement links TRBV2 to TRBJ2-4, with 8 positions matching TRBD1. This CDR3 is 16 amino acids long. Germline V gene sequence: CDR1 SNHLY, CDR2 FYNNEI. The V segment lost 2 bases and the J segment 4 bases; nucleotides outside the gene matches: 7. This CDR3 is CASSERRTGPKNIQYF. CDR3 nucleotides: TGTGCCAGCAGTGAAAGGAGGACAGGGCCGAAAAACATTCAGTACTTC.

The CDR3 loop reads CASSQELQGASVEQYF. Written as DNA, the CDR3 is TGCGCCAGCAGCCAAGAGTTACAGGGGGCTTCGGTTGAGCAGTACTTC. V usage is TRBV4-3 and J usage is TRBJ2-7, with 9 bases aligning to TRBD1. Per the germline V gene, CDR1 is LGHNA and CDR2 is YSLEER. Trimming removed 0 bases from V and 7 bases from J; junction bases left unmatched: 10. CDR3 size: 16 residues.

This chain uses TRBV10-3 with TRBJ2-4; 11 nucleotides align to TRBD1. The CDR3 sequence is 17 residues long. Germline trimming cut 1 base from V and 9 bases from J; bases unmatched to any gene: 11. Germline CDR1 is ENHRY and CDR2 is SYGVKD. The CDR3 DNA reads as TGTGCCATCAGTGAGTTCATTACCCGGGACAGGGGGGTCATTCAGTACTTC. Its protein is CAISEFITRDRGVIQYF.

The V gene is TRBV27, the J gene TRBJ2-1; TRBD2 matches 12 bases. Germline values: CDR1 MNHEY, CDR2 SMNVEV (reference sequence). V dropped 5 bases and J dropped 7; count of bases not matched to a gene: 9. CDR3 length equals 16 residues. The CDR3 DNA reads TGTGCCAGCAGTCCCCTAGCGGGAGGGCCTGAGAATGAGCAGTTCTTC. Amino acids: CASSPLAGGPENEQFF.

The chain joins TRBV19 to TRBJ2-7, with 12 positions matching TRBD2. V was pared by 4 bases and J by 5 bases, with 6 bases of the junction left unmatched. Per germline, CDR1 LNHDA and CDR2 SQIVND (reference sequence). This CDR3 has 15 residues. The CDR3 sequence: CASSRLAGVIDEQYF. Written as DNA, the CDR3 is TGTGCCAGTAGTAGACTAGCGGGAGTGATCGACGAGCAGTACTTC.

The J gene is TRBJ2-1, the V gene TRBV13; 12 bases match TRBD1. CDR3 length equals 15 residues. Germline V gene data show CDR1 as PRHDT and CDR2 as FYEKMQ (reference sequence). J lost 9 bases, V lost 5 bases, and 8 bases had no gene match. The CDR3 spells CASSGRGQGAFEQFF. The CDR3 DNA sequence: TGTGCCAGCAGCGGGAGGGGACAGGGGGCCTTTGAGCAGTTCTTC.

V is TRBV5-1 and J is TRBJ2-7, with D hard to call. The V end was cut by 2 bases, the J end by 0 bases, with 6 bases between. The CDR3 is made up of 13 amino acids. Germline CDR1 is SGHRS and CDR2 is YFSETQ. The CDR3 loop is CASSFFGSYEQYF. CDR3 sequence (DNA): TGCGCCAGCAGCTTCTTCGGCTCCTACGAGCAGTACTTC.

The chain has TRBV6-1 and TRBJ2-3; 9 nucleotides align to TRBD2. Germline trimming cut 4 bases from V and 2 bases from J; bases unmatched to any gene: 19. The CDR3 length is 20 residues. Per germline, CDR1 MNHNS and CDR2 SASEGT. This CDR3 is CASSGAPSGGLTRSTDTQYF. CDR3 nucleotide sequence: TGTGCCAGCAGTGGGGCTCCAAGCGGGGGGCTCACCCGTTCCACAGATACGCAGTATTTT.

The genes are TRBV10-1 and TRBJ2-7, with TRBD2 matching 11 bases. The V gene's germline CDR1 is WNHNN and CDR2 SYGVQD (reference sequence). V lost 5 bases, J lost 6 bases, and 0 bases stayed unmatched. CDR3 size: 12 residues. The CDR3 spells CASSLAGGEQYF. CDR3 coding DNA: TGCGCCAGCAGTCTAGCGGGAGGCGAGCAGTACTTC.

The chain uses TRBV5-1 and TRBJ1-2, with TRBD1 identical over 9 bases. The J segment lost 3 bases and the V segment lost 4 bases, leaving 1 base of the junction unmatched. CDR1 and CDR2 from the germline V gene are SGHRS and YFSETQ. The CDR3 loop spans 13 amino acids. This CDR3 is CASSRDRDYGYTF. The CDR3, as DNA: TGCGCCAGCAGCCGGGACAGGGACTATGGCTACACCTTC.

J is TRBJ2-1 and V is TRBV7-9; a weak D match, TRBD2 (5 bases). Per the germline V gene, CDR1 is SEHNR and CDR2 is FQNEAQ (reference sequence). The CDR3 covers 15 residues. V dropped 4 bases and J dropped 0 bases, with 10 bases sitting between them. The CDR3 bases are TGTGCCAGCAGCTCAAGCGGAGACTCCTACAATGAGCAGTTCTTC. Residues: CASSSSGDSYNEQFF.

With respect to this clone: Additional DNA sequences in this sample encode the identical CDR3. The chain recombines TRBV6-6 with TRBJ1-5, with unresolved D. The CDR3 has 12 amino acids. Germline assignment: CDR1 MNHNY and CDR2 SVGAGI (reference sequence). Trimming took 3 bases from V and 4 from J, leaving 4 bases between them. The CDR3 loop is CASSYLNQPQHF. The DNA for the CDR3 is TGTGCCAGCAGTTATCTAAATCAGCCCCAGCATTTT.

The rearrangement uses TRBV5-6 and TRBJ2-3; the match to TRBD1 covers 8 bases. Trimming cost V 4 bases and J 4 bases; bases outside gene matches: 8. The length of the CDR3 is 15 residues. Per the germline V gene, CDR1 is SGHDT and CDR2 is YYEEEE. CDR3 sequence reads: CASSRWTGRADTQYF. In DNA form, the CDR3 reads TGTGCCAGCAGCCGTTGGACAGGGCGCGCAGATACGCAGTATTTT. The full variable domain, in which reference TRBV5-6 and TRBJ2-3 provide the parts outside the CDR3, is DAGVTQSPTHLIKTRGQQVTLRCSPKSGHDTVSWYQQALGQGPQFIFQYYEEEERQRGNFPDRFSGHQFPNYSSELNVNALLLGDSALYLCASSRWTGRADTQYFGPGTRLTVL.

The V call is TRBV7-9, the J call TRBJ2-5; possible D gene TRBD1, 5 bases. The germline gives CDR1 SEHNR, CDR2 FQNEAQ (reference sequence). Trimming shortened V by 5 bases and J by 5 bases, and 9 bases separated the two germline ends. The length of the CDR3 is 12 residues. The CDR3 sequence is CASSQGGETQYF. For the CDR3, the DNA is TGTGCCAGCAGCCAGGGTGGCGAGACCCAGTACTTC.

This clone showed up just once. The V gene is TRBV10-1, the J gene TRBJ1-1; no firm D call. CDR1 is WNHNN and CDR2 is SYGVQD in the germline V gene (reference sequence). CDR3 length equals 14 residues. V was trimmed by 1 base and J by 6 bases, leaving 12 bases between them. Here the CDR3 reads CASSELPRVPEAFF. The DNA for the CDR3 is TGCGCCAGCAGTGAGTTGCCGCGCGTCCCTGAAGCTTTCTTT.

V gene TRBV4-3 combines with J gene TRBJ1-4; weak D call: TRBD1 (6 bases). The germline V gene encodes CDR1 LGHNA and CDR2 YSLEER. Deletions cut 6 bases from V and 7 bases from J, with 18 bases between. The CDR3 runs to 15 residues. CDR3 region: CASRPRQTGGEKLFF. CDR3 DNA sequence: TGCGCCAGCAGACCGCGGCAGACAGGTGGTGAAAAACTGTTTTTT.

V is TRBV7-8 and J is TRBJ2-1; TRBD2 matches at 11 bases. J gave up 2 bases and V 6 bases, and 3 bases lay outside the gene matches. CDR1 and CDR2 from the germline V gene are SGHVS and FQNEAQ. The length of the CDR3 is 15 residues. The CDR3: CASSYSGRAYNEQFF. CDR3 nucleotides: TGTGCCAGCAGTTATAGCGGGAGGGCCTACAATGAGCAGTTCTTC.

The V gene is TRBV9, the J gene TRBJ1-2; weak D call: TRBD1 (5 bases). The CDR3 sequence is 16 residues long. V was pared by 3 bases and J by 8 bases, with 23 bases between. Germline lookup yields CDR1 SGDLS and CDR2 YYNGEE. The CDR3 protein is CASSGPPYERWGGYTF. The CDR3 DNA reads TGTGCCAGCAGCGGCCCACCGTACGAGCGCTGGGGCGGCTACACCTTC.

The chain uses TRBV6-1 and TRBJ1-2; 7 positions agree with TRBD1. The CDR3 runs 16 residues. Germline CDR1 reads MNHNS; CDR2 reads SASEGT. J gave up 4 bases and V 0 bases, and 8 bases lay outside the gene matches. The CDR3 here is CASSEAFRTGTYGYTF. DNA of the CDR3: TGTGCCAGCAGTGAAGCTTTTAGGACAGGAACCTATGGCTACACCTTC.

The V call is TRBV4-1, the J call TRBJ1-2; a weak D match, TRBD1 (6 bases). The CDR3 runs to 17 residues. Trimming removed 0 bases from V and 1 base from J, with 15 bases in between. In germline, CDR1 is MGHRA, CDR2 YSYEKL. DNA for the CDR3: TGCGCCAGCAGCCAAGATCCCCCTACAGGGTATAACTATGGCTACACCTTC. As protein: CASSQDPPTGYNYGYTF.

This sequence joins TRBV4-3 and TRBJ2-7, with 10 positions matching TRBD1. The V segment lost 4 bases and the J segment 4 bases; nucleotides outside the gene matches: 7. CDR1 is LGHNA, CDR2 YSLEER, per germline. The CDR3 extends over 15 amino acids. CDR3 sequence reads: CASSPSGTGDYEQYF. CDR3 sequence (DNA): TGCGCCAGCAGCCCATCCGGGACAGGGGATTACGAGCAGTACTTC.

J is TRBJ1-4 and V is TRBV5-1; 7 bases line up with TRBD1. The germline V gene has CDR1 SGHRS and CDR2 YFSETQ. This CDR3 is built from 15 residues. J lost 5 bases, V lost 3 bases, and 7 bases had no gene match. CDR3 nucleotides: TGCGCCAGCAGCTGGTCGGCAGGGGGAAATGAAAAACTGTTTTTT. Amino acids: CASSWSAGGNEKLFF.

The rearrangement joins TRBV29-1 to TRBJ2-7; D is perhaps TRBD2 (7 bases). Trimming cost V 5 bases and J 0 bases, with 11 bases left between them. Germline CDR1 SQVTM, CDR2 ANQGSEA. The CDR3 sequence is 13 residues long. DNA of the CDR3: TGCAGCGTTAGCGGGACAAGCTCCTACGAGCAGTACTTC. As protein: CSVSGTSSYEQYF.

CDR3 protein: CASSLRGLLILAGDNEQFF. CDR3 DNA: TGTGCCAGCAGCTTAAGGGGACTCTTAATACTAGCGGGGGACAATGAGCAGTTCTTC. The rearrangement uses TRBV11-2 and TRBJ2-1, with 11 bases aligning to TRBD2. Unmatched junction bases numbered 14, after V lost 2 bases and J lost 5 bases. This CDR3 is 19 amino acids long. From germline, CDR1 is SGHAT and CDR2 FQNNGV.

This clone was seen once. J is TRBJ2-7 and V is TRBV10-1; TRBD2 matches 15 bases. CDR3 size: 15 residues. Trimming took 3 bases from V and 9 from J; bases not matched to a gene: 6. Germline assignment: CDR1 WNHNN and CDR2 SYGVQD (reference sequence). As DNA, the CDR3 is TGCGCCAGCAGTGATGGGACTAGCGGGAGGTACTCGCAGTACTTC. It encodes CASSDGTSGRYSQYF.